This T cell receptor (beta chain) is from a study of control samples from healthy donors and cancer patients. The protocol was immunoSEQ multiplex PCR, while the TCRdb copy is restricted to in-frame clones and leaves out a portion. The top ten hold roughly 0.9% of the sample, which has roughly 100,000 clones, 91% seen once. With 5 bases clipped from V and 1 base from J, the junction kept 6 bases outside the gene matches. Germline CDR1 reads SSHAT; CDR2 reads FNYEAQ (reference sequence). The CDR3 covers 15 residues. Sequenced sample: blood. The TCR originated in a woman aged 30 to 39 in good health. V gene TRBV7-7 combines with J gene TRBJ1-1, with TRBD1 identical over 8 bases. The CDR3 sequence: CASSPGTGANTEAFF. As DNA, the CDR3 is TGTGCCAGCAGCCCCGGGACAGGAGCGAACACTGAAGCTTTCTTT.